The T cell receptor beta chain under discussion was sequenced for a study of blood T cell repertoires in COVID-19. Across the whole study: Sites across the United States, Italy and Spain contributed samples from acute and convalescent COVID-19. PBMCs, B-cell-depleted T cells, or T cells were the source of the cDNA or gDNA that made up the material.

Clones were read by immunoSEQ multiplex PCR, and TCRdb kept only the in-frame ones, dropping some. The sample has 100,000 to 150,000 clones; 75% to 90% are singletons. Germline CDR1 reads SEHNR; CDR2 reads FQNEAQ (reference sequence). The CDR3 has 14 residues. With V trimmed by 0 bases and J by 11 bases, 8 bases remained unmatched. The sequence was collected from a woman over 75 with COVID-19, enrolled during active disease. The sequencing sample was made of peripheral blood. This chain joins TRBV7-9 and TRBJ2-3, with 7 nucleotides matching TRBD2. The CDR3 sequence is CASSLAGGRHRQYF. Written as DNA, the CDR3 is TGTGCCAGCAGCTTAGCGGGAGGGCGGCATAGGCAGTATTTT. Looking up the rest from reference TRBV7-9 and TRBJ2-3 gives the full variable domain: DTGVSQNPRHKITKRGQNVTFRCDPISEHNRLYWYRQTLGQGPEFLTYFQNEAQLEKSRLLSDRFSAERPKGSFSTLEIQRTEQGDSAMYLCASSLAGGRHRQYFGPGTRLTVL.